A single sample is the source of the 8 T cell receptor beta chains below, sequenced in a study of T cells in Graves' hyperthyroidism and ophthalmopathy. Amplified TCR beta CDR3 regions came from RNA transcripts. Initially, a first-round RT-PCR of the TCR CDR3 employed the HTBI primer set. TCRdb re-called the multiplex PCR reads through MiXCR, storing one row per CDR3 protein. The sample carries about 500,000 distinct CDR3 sequences, around 15% recorded once. The sample comprised blood. These receptors were collected from a woman in her twenties or thirties with Graves' ophthalmopathy.

This clonotype has ten or more counts. This chain connects TRBV5-5 to TRBJ1-1; D is ambiguous. The CDR3 length is 13 residues. V shed 2 bases and J shed 3 bases, with 8 bases lying between them. Per germline, CDR1 SGHKS and CDR2 YYEKEE (reference sequence). CDR3 coding DNA: TGTGCCAGCAGCTTTTTTGGGGACACTGAAGCTTTCTTT. This gives the protein CASSFFGDTEAFF. The full variable domain, with the rest looked up from reference TRBV5-5 and TRBJ1-1, is DAGVTQSPTHLIKTRGQQVTLRCSPISGHKSVSWYQQVLGQGPQFIFQYYEKEERGRGNFPDRFSARQFPNYSSELNVNALLLGDSALYLCASSFFGDTEAFFGQGTRLTVV.

This clonotype has at least ten counts. V usage is TRBV18 and J usage is TRBJ2-5; D remains unclear. Germline CDR1 reads KGHSH; CDR2 reads LQKENI. V lost 3 bases and J 1 base, leaving 12 bases between the germline ends. This CDR3 region has 15 residues. The chain's CDR3 is CASSPLGGPQETQYF. CDR3 DNA sequence: TGTGCCAGCTCACCCCTAGGCGGCCCCCAAGAGACCCAGTACTTC. The full variable domain, completed using reference TRBV18 and TRBJ2-5, is NAGVMQNPRHLVRRRGQEARLRCSPMKGHSHVYWYRQLPEEGLKFMVYLQKENIIDESGMPKERFSAEFPKEGPSILRIQQVVRGDSAAYFCASSPLGGPQETQYFGPGTRLLVL.

This clonotype was seen a handful of times. The rearrangement uses TRBV6-8 and TRBJ2-7, with 8 bases that match TRBD1. This CDR3 spans 12 amino acids. Trimming removed 7 bases from V and 8 bases from J; junction bases left unmatched: 7. Looked up from germline, CDR1 is MNHGY and CDR2 is SAAAGT. The CDR3 coding sequence is TGTGCCAGCATCCCGGACAGGGCCCAGCAGTACTTC. This translates into CASIPDRAQQYF.

V is TRBV14 and J is TRBJ1-1, with 9 bases matching TRBD1. V dropped 4 bases and J dropped 3; count of bases not matched to a gene: 9. CDR3 length: 16 amino acids. Per the germline V gene, CDR1 is SGHDN and CDR2 is FVKESK. The CDR3: CASSLMTGQGDTEAFF. The CDR3 bases are TGTGCCAGCAGCCTAATGACGGGACAGGGAGACACTGAAGCTTTCTTT.

In its sample, this clonotype was seen many times. V usage is TRBV20-1 and J usage is TRBJ2-1; D is undetermined. Trimming pared 0 bases from V and 0 bases from J, leaving 15 bases between. The CDR3 has 17 amino acids. Germline loops: CDR1 DFQATT, CDR2 SNEGSKA (reference sequence). The CDR3 protein is CSARDSSTGFSYNEQFF. CDR3 coding DNA: TGCAGTGCTAGAGATAGTTCGACTGGATTCTCCTACAATGAGCAGTTCTTC.

This clonotype appeared many times. J is TRBJ2-7 and V is TRBV5-1, with 8 nucleotides matching TRBD1. The CDR3 loop spans 14 amino acids. Germline V lookup: CDR1 SGHRS, CDR2 YFSETQ. The trim removed 4 bases at V and 4 bases at J, leaving 7 bases unmatched. CDR3 DNA: TGCGCCAGCAGCCCCCGGACAGGGCTTTACGAGCAGTACTTC. It encodes CASSPRTGLYEQYF.

This clonotype was recorded a few times. The J gene is TRBJ1-5, the V gene TRBV7-8; possibly TRBD1 for D (6 bases). V was shortened by 1 base and J by 5 bases, with 12 bases between the two germline ends. The CDR3 loop spans 15 amino acids. Germline V lookup: CDR1 SGHVS, CDR2 FQNEAQ. CDR3 nucleotides: TGTGCCAGCAGCTTAGACCTGGACAGTTATCAGCCCCAGCATTTT. Translated: CASSLDLDSYQPQHF. Drawing the rest from reference TRBV7-8 and TRBJ1-5, the complete variable domain is GAGVSQSPRYKVAKRGQDVALRCDPISGHVSLFWYQQALGQGPEFLTYFQNEAQLDKSGLPSDRFFAERPEGSVSTLKIQRTQQEDSAVYLCASSLDLDSYQPQHFGDGTRLSIL.

This clonotype has a handful of counts. The rearrangement joins TRBV20-1 to TRBJ2-1; maybe TRBD1 (5 bases). V lost 8 bases and J lost 1, with 18 bases in between. The CDR3 extends over 15 amino acids. CDR1 DFQATT and CDR2 SNEGSKA come from the germline V gene (reference sequence). This CDR3 is CSPMPQGSSYNEQFF. The CDR3 DNA sequence: TGCAGTCCCATGCCCCAGGGTTCGTCCTACAATGAGCAGTTCTTC.